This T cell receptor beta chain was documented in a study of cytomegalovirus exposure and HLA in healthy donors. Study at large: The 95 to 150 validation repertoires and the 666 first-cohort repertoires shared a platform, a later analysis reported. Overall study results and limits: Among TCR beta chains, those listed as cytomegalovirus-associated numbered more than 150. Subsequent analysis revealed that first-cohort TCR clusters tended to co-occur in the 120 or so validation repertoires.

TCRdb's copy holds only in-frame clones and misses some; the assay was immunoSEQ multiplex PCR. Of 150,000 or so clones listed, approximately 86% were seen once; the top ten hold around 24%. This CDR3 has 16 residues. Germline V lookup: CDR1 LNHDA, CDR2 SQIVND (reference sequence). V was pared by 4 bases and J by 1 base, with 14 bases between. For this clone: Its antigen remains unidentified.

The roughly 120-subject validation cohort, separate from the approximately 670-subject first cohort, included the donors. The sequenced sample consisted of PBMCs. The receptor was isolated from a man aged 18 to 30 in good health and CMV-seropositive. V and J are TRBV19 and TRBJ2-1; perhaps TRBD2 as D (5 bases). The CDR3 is CASSTPFGVSYNEQFF. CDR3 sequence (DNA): TGTGCCAGTAGTACCCCTTTCGGGGTGTCCTACAATGAGCAGTTCTTC.